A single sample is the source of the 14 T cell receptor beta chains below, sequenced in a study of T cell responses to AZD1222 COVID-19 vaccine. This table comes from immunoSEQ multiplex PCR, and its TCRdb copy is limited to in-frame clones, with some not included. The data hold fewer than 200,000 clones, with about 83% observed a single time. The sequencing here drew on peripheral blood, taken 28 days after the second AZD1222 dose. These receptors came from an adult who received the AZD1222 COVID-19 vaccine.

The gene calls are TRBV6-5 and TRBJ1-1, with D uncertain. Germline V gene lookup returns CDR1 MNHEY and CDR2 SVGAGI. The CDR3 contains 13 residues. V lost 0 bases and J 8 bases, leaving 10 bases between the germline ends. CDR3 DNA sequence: TGTGCCAGCAGTTACTCGAACCAGCTCGAAGCTTTCTTT. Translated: CASSYSNQLEAFF.

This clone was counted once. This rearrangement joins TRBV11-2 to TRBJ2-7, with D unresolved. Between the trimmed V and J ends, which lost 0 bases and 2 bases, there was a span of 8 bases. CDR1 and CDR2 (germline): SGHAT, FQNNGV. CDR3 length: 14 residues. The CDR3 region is CASSLDYTTYEQYF. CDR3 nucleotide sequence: TGTGCCAGCAGCTTAGATTATACCACCTACGAGCAGTACTTC.

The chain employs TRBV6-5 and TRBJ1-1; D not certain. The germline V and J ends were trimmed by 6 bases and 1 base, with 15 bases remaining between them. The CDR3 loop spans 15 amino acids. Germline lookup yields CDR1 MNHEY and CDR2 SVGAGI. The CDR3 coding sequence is TGTGCCAGCAGCCCGTCCGCAGCTTGGAACACTGAAGCTTTCTTT. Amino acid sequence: CASSPSAAWNTEAFF.

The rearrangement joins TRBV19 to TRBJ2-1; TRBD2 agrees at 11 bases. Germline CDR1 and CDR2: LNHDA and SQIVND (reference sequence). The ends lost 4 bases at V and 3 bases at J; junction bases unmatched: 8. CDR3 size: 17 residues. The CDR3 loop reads CASSSSGGAVGYNEQFF. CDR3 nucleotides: TGTGCCAGTAGTAGTAGCGGGGGGGCGGTCGGCTACAATGAGCAGTTCTTC.

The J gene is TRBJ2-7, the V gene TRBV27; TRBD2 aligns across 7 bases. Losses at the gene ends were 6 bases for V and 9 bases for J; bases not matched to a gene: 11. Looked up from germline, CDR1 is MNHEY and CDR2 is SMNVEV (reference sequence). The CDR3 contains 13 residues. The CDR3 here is CASRRTSGERQYF. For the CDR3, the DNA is TGTGCCAGCAGAAGGACTAGTGGAGAAAGGCAGTACTTC.

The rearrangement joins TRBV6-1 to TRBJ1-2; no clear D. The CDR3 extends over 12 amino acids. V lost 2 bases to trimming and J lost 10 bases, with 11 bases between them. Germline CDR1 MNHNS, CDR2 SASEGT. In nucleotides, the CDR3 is TGTGCCAGCAGTGAAACCGGGATGGCCTACACCTTC. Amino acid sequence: CASSETGMAYTF.

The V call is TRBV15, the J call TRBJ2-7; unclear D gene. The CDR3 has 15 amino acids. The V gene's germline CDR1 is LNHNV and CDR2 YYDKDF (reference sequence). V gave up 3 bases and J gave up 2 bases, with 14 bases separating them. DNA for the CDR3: TGTGCCACCAGCAGGGACCGGGCCACAGCCTACGAGCAGTACTTC. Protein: CATSRDRATAYEQYF.

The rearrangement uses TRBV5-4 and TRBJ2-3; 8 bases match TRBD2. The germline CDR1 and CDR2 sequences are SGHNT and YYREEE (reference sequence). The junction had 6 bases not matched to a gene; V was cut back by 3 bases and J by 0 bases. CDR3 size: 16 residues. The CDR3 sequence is CASSSKLAASTDTQYF. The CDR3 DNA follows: TGTGCCAGCAGCTCGAAACTAGCGGCTAGCACAGATACGCAGTATTTT.

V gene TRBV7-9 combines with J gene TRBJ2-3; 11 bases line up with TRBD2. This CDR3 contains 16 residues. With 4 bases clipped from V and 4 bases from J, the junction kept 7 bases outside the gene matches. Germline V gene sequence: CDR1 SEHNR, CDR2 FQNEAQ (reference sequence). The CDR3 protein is CASSSLAGGAADTQYF. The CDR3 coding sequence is TGTGCCAGCAGCTCCCTAGCGGGGGGTGCCGCAGATACGCAGTATTTT.

Here the CDR3 reads CASSFTSTRTHMDEQFF. DNA of the CDR3: TGTGCCAGCAGCTTTACGTCCACTCGAACCCATATGGATGAGCAGTTCTTC. This sequence joins TRBV5-6 and TRBJ2-1; no firm D call. This CDR3 has 17 residues. Trimming removed 2 bases at V and 8 bases at J, with 23 bases between. CDR1 and CDR2 from the germline V gene are SGHDT and YYEEEE.

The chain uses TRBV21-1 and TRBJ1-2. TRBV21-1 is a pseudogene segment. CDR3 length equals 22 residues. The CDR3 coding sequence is TGTGCCAGCAGCAGCCTGGGCAGGGCGCTCTCGGAGGCTCCCCCCGTTAACTATGGCTACACCTTC. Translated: CASSSLGRALSEAPPVNYGYTF.

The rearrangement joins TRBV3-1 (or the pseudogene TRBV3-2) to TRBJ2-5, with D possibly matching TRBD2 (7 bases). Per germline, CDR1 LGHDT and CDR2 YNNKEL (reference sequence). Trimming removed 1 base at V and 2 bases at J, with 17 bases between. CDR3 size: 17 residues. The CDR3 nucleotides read TGTGCCAGCAGCCAAGCCCTGCGGCGGGGGACACAAGAGACCCAGTACTTC. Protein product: CASSQALRRGTQETQYF.

The CDR3 reads CSVGGGVNTEAFF. In DNA, the CDR3 is TGCAGCGTCGGGGGGGGCGTGAACACTGAAGCTTTCTTT. The V and J genes are TRBV29-1 and TRBJ1-1; possibly TRBD1 for D (6 bases). The CDR3 runs to 13 residues. The V and J ends lost 6 bases and 0 bases respectively, with 11 bases between them. Germline-derived CDR1 and CDR2 are SQVTM and ANQGSEA.

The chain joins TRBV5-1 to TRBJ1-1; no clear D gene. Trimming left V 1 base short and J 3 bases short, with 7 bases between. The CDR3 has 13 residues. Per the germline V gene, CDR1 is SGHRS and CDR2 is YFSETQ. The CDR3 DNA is TGCGCCAGCAGCTTGATGCGGGACACTGAAGCTTTCTTT. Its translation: CASSLMRDTEAFF.